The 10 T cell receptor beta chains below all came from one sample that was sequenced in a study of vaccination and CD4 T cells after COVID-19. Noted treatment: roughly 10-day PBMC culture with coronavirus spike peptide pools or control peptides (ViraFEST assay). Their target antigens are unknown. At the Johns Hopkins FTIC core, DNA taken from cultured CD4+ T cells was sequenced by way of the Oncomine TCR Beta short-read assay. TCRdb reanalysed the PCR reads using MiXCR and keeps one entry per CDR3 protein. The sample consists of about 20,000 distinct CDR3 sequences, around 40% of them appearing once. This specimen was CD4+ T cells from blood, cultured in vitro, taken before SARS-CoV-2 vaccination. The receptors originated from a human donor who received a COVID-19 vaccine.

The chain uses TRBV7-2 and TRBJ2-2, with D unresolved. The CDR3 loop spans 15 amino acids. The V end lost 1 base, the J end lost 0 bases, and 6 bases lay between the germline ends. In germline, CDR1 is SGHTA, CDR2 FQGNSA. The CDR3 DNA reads TGTGCCAGCAGCTTAGTGGGGACGAACACCGGGGAGCTGTTTTTT. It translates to CASSLVGTNTGELFF.

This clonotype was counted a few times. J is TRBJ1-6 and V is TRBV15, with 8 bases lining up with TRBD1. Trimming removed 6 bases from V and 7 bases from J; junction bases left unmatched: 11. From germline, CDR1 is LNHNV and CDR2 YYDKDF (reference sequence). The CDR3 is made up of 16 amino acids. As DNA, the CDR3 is TGTGCCACCAGGGGGGAGACAGGGGCGGTGAATTCACCCCTCCACTTT. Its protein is CATRGETGAVNSPLHF.

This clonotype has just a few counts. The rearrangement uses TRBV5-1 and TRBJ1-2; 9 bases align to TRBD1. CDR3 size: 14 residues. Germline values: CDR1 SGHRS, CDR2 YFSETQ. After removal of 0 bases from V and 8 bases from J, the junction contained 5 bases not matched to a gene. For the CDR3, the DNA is TGCGCCAGCAGCTTGGACAGGGGGCGAGCAGGCTACACCTTC. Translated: CASSLDRGRAGYTF.

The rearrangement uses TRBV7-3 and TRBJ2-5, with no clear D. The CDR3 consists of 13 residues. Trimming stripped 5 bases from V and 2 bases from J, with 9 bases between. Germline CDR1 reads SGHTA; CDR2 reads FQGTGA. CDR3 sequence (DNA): TGTGCCAGCAGCGCCGCACCACAAGAGACCCAGTACTTC. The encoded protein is CASSAAPQETQYF.

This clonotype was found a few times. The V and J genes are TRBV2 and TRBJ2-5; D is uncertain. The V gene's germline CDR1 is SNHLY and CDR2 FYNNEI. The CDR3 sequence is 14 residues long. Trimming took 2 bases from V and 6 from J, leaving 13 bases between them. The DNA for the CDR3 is TGTGCCAGCAGTGAAATGGGCGTTAGAAAGACCCAGTACTTC. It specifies CASSEMGVRKTQYF.

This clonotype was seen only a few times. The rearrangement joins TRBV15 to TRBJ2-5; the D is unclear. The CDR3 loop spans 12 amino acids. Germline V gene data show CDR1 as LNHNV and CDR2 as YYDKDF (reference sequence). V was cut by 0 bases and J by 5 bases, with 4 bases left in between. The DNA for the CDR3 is TGTGCCACCAGCAGAGAGGCGGAGACCCAGTACTTC. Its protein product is CATSREAETQYF.

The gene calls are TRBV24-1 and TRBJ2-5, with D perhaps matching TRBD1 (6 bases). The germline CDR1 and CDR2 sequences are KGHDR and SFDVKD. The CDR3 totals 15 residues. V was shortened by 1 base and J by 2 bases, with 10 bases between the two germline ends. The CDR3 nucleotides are TGTGCCACCAGTGATTTAGGACAGACGCAAGAGACCCAGTACTTC. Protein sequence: CATSDLGQTQETQYF.

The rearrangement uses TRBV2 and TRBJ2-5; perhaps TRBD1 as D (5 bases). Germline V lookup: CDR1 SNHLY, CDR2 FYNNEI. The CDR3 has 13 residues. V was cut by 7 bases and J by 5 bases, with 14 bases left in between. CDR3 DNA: TGTGCCAGCAACGAGCAGGGTAGGGAGACCCAGTACTTC. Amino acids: CASNEQGRETQYF.

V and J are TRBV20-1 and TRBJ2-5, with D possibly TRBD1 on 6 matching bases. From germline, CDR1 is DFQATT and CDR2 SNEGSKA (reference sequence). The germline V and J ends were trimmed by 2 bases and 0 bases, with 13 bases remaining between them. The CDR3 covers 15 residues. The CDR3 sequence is CSARWWGRHQETQYF. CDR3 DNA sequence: TGCAGTGCTAGATGGTGGGGGCGGCACCAAGAGACCCAGTACTTC.

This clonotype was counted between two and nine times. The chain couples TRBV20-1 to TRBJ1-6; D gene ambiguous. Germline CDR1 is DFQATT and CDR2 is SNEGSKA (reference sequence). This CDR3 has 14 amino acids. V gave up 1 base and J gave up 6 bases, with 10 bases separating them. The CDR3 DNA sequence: TGCAGTGCTAGAGGCCTAGAACTTAATTCACCCCTCCACTTT. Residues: CSARGLELNSPLHF.